Shown below are 30 T cell receptor beta chains from a single sample sequenced in a study of long-term antiretroviral therapy in people with HIV (dated by TCRdb to between 2020 and 2023). Sequencing of the TRB variable region was done with the immunoSEQ hsTCRB v3.0 assay at survey level resolution. TCRdb limited this immuneACCESS table to in-frame rearrangements with V and J called. A share of clones is missing; checked studies link under half to unresolved V genes, and the rest is unexplained. The sample table holds approximately 19,000 clones, of which about four fifths were seen once. Jointly, the top ten make up 5% to 7.5% of the sample. Here the sequenced sample was unsorted PBMCs, taken at the start of antiretroviral therapy, before treatment. Source of these receptors: a man younger than 35 with HIV.

This clone has a single count. This chain uses TRBV11-2 with TRBJ2-2; D gene ambiguous. Germline CDR1 is SGHAT and CDR2 is FQNNGV. The V end was cut by 6 bases, the J end by 0 bases, with 5 bases between. This CDR3 spans 13 amino acids. The DNA of the CDR3 is TGTGCCAGCAGACCTACGAACACCGGGGAGCTGTTTTTT. This gives the protein CASRPTNTGELFF.

The rearrangement joins TRBV5-6 to TRBJ2-2; unclear D gene. Between the trimmed V and J ends, which lost 1 base and 5 bases, there was a span of 12 bases. The germline V gene has CDR1 SGHDT and CDR2 YYEEEE. This CDR3 has 15 amino acids. The DNA for the CDR3 is TGTGCCAGCAGCTTGCTCGGACCTGGGACCGGGGAGCTGTTTTTT. It codes for CASSLLGPGTGELFF.

This clone is deemed large. The chain couples TRBV28 to TRBJ2-1; unclear D gene. The CDR3 has 9 residues. Germline V gene sequence: CDR1 MDHEN, CDR2 SYDVKM. V was pared by 9 bases and J by 8 bases, with 5 bases between. CDR3 sequence: CASGDEQFF. In nucleotides, the CDR3 is TGTGCCAGTGGGGATGAGCAGTTCTTC.

This clone was observed a single time. The chain couples TRBV5-6 to TRBJ1-2; unclear D gene. The CDR3 length is 14 residues. The V gene's germline CDR1 is SGHDT and CDR2 YYEEEE. Trimming stripped 4 bases from V and 2 bases from J, with 12 bases between. The CDR3 region is CASSPQDWNYGYTF. The CDR3 coding sequence is TGTGCCAGCAGCCCTCAGGATTGGAACTATGGCTACACCTTC.

This clone was seen more than once but under ten times. The chain is built from TRBV11-2 and TRBJ1-4; weak D call: TRBD1 (5 bases). CDR3 size: 15 residues. V was shortened by 4 bases and J by 7 bases, with 16 bases between the two germline ends. Per the germline V gene, CDR1 is SGHAT and CDR2 is FQNNGV. Here the CDR3 reads CASSSREGNAEKLFF. DNA for the CDR3: TGTGCCAGCAGCTCCAGGGAAGGGAATGCTGAAAAACTGTTTTTT.

This clone was recorded a few times. The chain links TRBV7-9 to TRBJ2-2, with 9 nucleotides matching TRBD2. The CDR3 spans 13 residues. Germline CDR1 reads SEHNR; CDR2 reads FQNEAQ (reference sequence). Trimming at V came to 8 bases and at J to 4 bases, leaving 2 bases not matched to a gene. This CDR3 is CASGGRGTGELFF. The CDR3 region has the DNA TGTGCCAGCGGCGGGAGGGGCACCGGGGAGCTGTTTTTT.

This clone was observed a few times. This chain connects TRBV28 to TRBJ1-1; TRBD1 matches at 8 bases. The CDR3 totals 13 residues. V gave up 2 bases and J gave up 10 bases; unmatched junction bases: 6. Germline V gene sequence: CDR1 MDHEN, CDR2 SYDVKM. Written as DNA, the CDR3 is TGTGCCAGCAGTTTAATAACAGGGGGACGAGCTTTCTTT. It specifies CASSLITGGRAFF.

This chain joins TRBV28 and TRBJ2-1, with a tentative D call TRBD2 (5 bases). V was trimmed by 2 bases and J by 7 bases, leaving 9 bases between them. Germline V gene sequence: CDR1 MDHEN, CDR2 SYDVKM. The CDR3 covers 13 residues. The CDR3 coding sequence is TGTGCCAGCAGTTTAGCTAGCAATAATGAGCAGTTCTTC. Protein sequence: CASSLASNNEQFF.

V usage is TRBV9 and J usage is TRBJ2-2; 11 bases are a match to TRBD2. Germline V gene sequence: CDR1 SGDLS, CDR2 YYNGEE. CDR3 length equals 14 residues. The V and J ends lost 7 bases and 3 bases, in that order; junction bases with no gene match: 2. CDR3 sequence reads: CASGTSGHTGELFF. The DNA for the CDR3 is TGTGCCAGCGGGACTAGCGGCCACACCGGGGAGCTGTTTTTT.

The chain links TRBV28 to TRBJ2-7; possibly TRBD1 for D (6 bases). The V gene lost 5 bases and the J gene lost 4 bases, with 12 bases spanning the gap. There are 13 residues in the CDR3. Germline CDR1 and CDR2: MDHEN and SYDVKM. CDR3 bases: TGTGCCAGCAGTCCGGGACATAAGTACGAGCAGTACTTC. Its protein is CASSPGHKYEQYF.

The chain couples TRBV28 to TRBJ1-5; maybe TRBD1 (6 bases). V was pared by 2 bases and J by 1 base, with 12 bases between. The CDR3 consists of 16 residues. Germline V gene sequence: CDR1 MDHEN, CDR2 SYDVKM. The CDR3: CASSLRQARSNQPQHF. The CDR3 DNA is TGTGCCAGCAGTTTAAGACAGGCCCGAAGCAATCAGCCCCAGCATTTT.

This chain joins TRBV7-8 and TRBJ1-1; D is unresolved. Trimming stripped 1 base from V and 1 base from J, with 4 bases between. This CDR3 has 13 amino acids. The germline CDR1 and CDR2 sequences are SGHVS and FQNEAQ. CDR3 sequence (DNA): TGTGCCAGCAGCTTAGGGCGGAACACTGAAGCTTTCTTT. Translation gives CASSLGRNTEAFF.

The genes are TRBV6-6 and TRBJ2-7; D may be TRBD2 (5 bases). V lost 7 bases and J 5 bases, leaving 15 bases between the germline ends. This CDR3 has 13 amino acids. Germline CDR1 and CDR2: MNHNY and SVGAGI (reference sequence). CDR3 protein: CASTSGPDDEQYF. CDR3 DNA: TGTGCCAGCACCAGCGGTCCGGACGACGAGCAGTACTTC.

The chain couples TRBV5-1 to TRBJ1-2, with D possibly being TRBD1 (5 bases). CDR3 length equals 15 residues. CDR1 is SGHRS and CDR2 is YFSETQ in the germline V gene. Deletions cut 3 bases from V and 4 bases from J, with 16 bases between. The DNA of the CDR3 is TGCGCCAGCAGCTATAGACAAGGGGCCCGCTATGGCTACACCTTC. It translates to CASSYRQGARYGYTF.

This clone was observed a handful of times. The chain is built from TRBV30 and TRBJ2-2, with D unresolved. The CDR3 covers 13 residues. Trimming shortened V by 2 bases and J by 5 bases, and 9 bases separated the two germline ends. Germline V gene sequence: CDR1 GTSNPN, CDR2 SVGIG (reference sequence). The DNA of the CDR3 is TGTGCCTGGAGTCGTTCCCGTACCGGGGAGCTGTTTTTT. It encodes CAWSRSRTGELFF.

The chain joins TRBV10-2 to TRBJ2-3; 11 nucleotides agree with TRBD2. Germline V CDR1 and CDR2: WSHSY, SAAADI. The CDR3 is 16 residues long. V was clipped by 1 base and J by 0 bases; unmatched bases: 0. The CDR3 reads CASSEWTSGSTDTQYF. For the CDR3, the DNA is TGCGCCAGCAGTGAGTGGACTAGCGGGAGCACAGATACGCAGTATTTT.

In its sample, this clone was seen once. The V gene is TRBV11-2, the J gene TRBJ1-1, with 8 bases aligning to TRBD1. The CDR3 is 14 amino acids. Germline loops: CDR1 SGHAT, CDR2 FQNNGV. The V segment lost 3 bases and the J segment 5 bases; nucleotides outside the gene matches: 5. In DNA, the CDR3 is TGTGCCAGCAGCTTCCACAGGGGGGGGACTGAAGCTTTCTTT. Residues: CASSFHRGGTEAFF.

The V call is TRBV2, the J call TRBJ2-7; 9 bases align to TRBD1. The V gene's germline CDR1 is SNHLY and CDR2 FYNNEI. The CDR3 totals 14 residues. Germline trimming cut 1 base from V and 6 bases from J; bases unmatched to any gene: 4. For the CDR3, the DNA is TGTGCCAGCAGTGAAGGGACAGGGGTGGCCGAGCAGTACTTC. Its translation is CASSEGTGVAEQYF.

The chain is built from TRBV5-8 and TRBJ2-7; 7 positions match TRBD2. CDR1 is SGHTS and CDR2 is YDEGEE in the germline V gene. V shed 4 bases and J 4 bases; nucleotides not matched to a gene: 5. The CDR3 totals 13 residues. CDR3 in DNA: TGTGCCAGCAGCGGACTAGTTGTGTACGAGCAGTACTTC. Its translation is CASSGLVVYEQYF. Filled out from reference TRBV5-8 and TRBJ2-7, the complete variable domain reads EAGVTQSPTHLIKTRGQQATLRCSPISGHTSVYWYQQALGLGLQFLLWYDEGEERNRGNFPPRFSGRQFPNYSSELNVNALELEDSALYLCASSGLVVYEQYFGPGTRLTVT.

V gene TRBV29-1 combines with J gene TRBJ1-1, with no clear D. In germline, CDR1 is SQVTM, CDR2 ANQGSEA. This CDR3 contains 13 residues. With 7 bases removed from V and 4 bases from J, the gap between germline ends came to 16 bases. CDR3 amino acids: CSAQTPEGTEAFF. CDR3 sequence (DNA): TGCAGCGCCCAGACACCCGAGGGCACTGAAGCTTTCTTT.

The rearrangement links TRBV2 to TRBJ2-1; D possibly corresponds to TRBD1 (5 bases). The ends were cut back, 6 bases at V and 0 bases at J, with 18 bases in the middle. The germline gives CDR1 SNHLY, CDR2 FYNNEI. This CDR3 is 17 amino acids long. The CDR3 protein is CASRVQALPSSYNEQFF. The CDR3, as DNA: TGTGCCAGCAGAGTACAGGCTCTCCCGAGCTCCTACAATGAGCAGTTCTTC.

The V call is TRBV30, the J call TRBJ1-2, with TRBD1 identical over 8 bases. CDR3 length: 11 amino acids. With V trimmed by 5 bases and J by 6 bases, 2 bases remained unmatched. Germline V CDR1 and CDR2: GTSNPN, SVGIG (reference sequence). CDR3 protein: CAWEQGDGYTF. CDR3 nucleotides: TGTGCCTGGGAACAGGGGGATGGCTACACCTTC.

This clone was detected only a few times. This CDR3 reads CASSLAGIEQFF. The CDR3 nucleotides are TGCGCCAGCAGCTTGGCAGGGATCGAGCAGTTCTTC. V and J are TRBV5-1 and TRBJ2-1, with D maybe TRBD1 (5 bases). This CDR3 is built from 12 residues. Trimming cost V 0 bases and J 10 bases, with 8 bases left between them. CDR1 is SGHRS and CDR2 is YFSETQ in the germline V gene. Drawing the rest from reference TRBV5-1 and TRBJ2-1, the complete variable domain is KAGVTQTPRYLIKTRGQQVTLSCSPISGHRSVSWYQQTPGQGLQFLFEYFSETQRNKGNFPGRFSGRQFSNSRSEMNVSTLELGDSALYLCASSLAGIEQFFGPGTRLTVL.

The chain combines TRBV10-3 with TRBJ1-2; 9 positions match TRBD1. J gave up 7 bases and V 2 bases, and 8 bases lay outside the gene matches. The CDR3 totals 15 residues. Germline CDR1 ENHRY, CDR2 SYGVKD. The CDR3 here is CAISEPDRGLGGYTF. The CDR3 DNA reads TGTGCCATCAGTGAGCCGGACAGGGGTTTAGGTGGCTACACCTTC.

The V gene is TRBV30, the J gene TRBJ1-3; no clear D. Per germline, CDR1 GTSNPN and CDR2 SVGIG (reference sequence). The germline V and J ends were trimmed by 3 bases and 0 bases, with 12 bases remaining between them. This CDR3 has 15 amino acids. The CDR3: CAWSKGVISGNTIYF. The CDR3 DNA reads as TGTGCCTGGAGCAAGGGAGTCATCTCTGGAAACACCATATATTTT.

The genes are TRBV5-1 and TRBJ2-7, with a possible D match to TRBD1 (6 bases). The CDR3 has 13 amino acids. Deletions cut 6 bases from V and 5 bases from J, with 15 bases between. Per the germline V gene, CDR1 is SGHRS and CDR2 is YFSETQ. Here the CDR3 reads CASTFHSGDEQYF. CDR3 sequence (DNA): TGCGCCAGCACCTTTCATTCAGGGGACGAGCAGTACTTC.

The chain recombines TRBV5-6 with TRBJ2-7; TRBD1 matches 8 bases. Trimming removed 2 bases from V and 3 bases from J; junction bases left unmatched: 4. Germline V gene lookup returns CDR1 SGHDT and CDR2 YYEEEE. This CDR3 is 14 amino acids long. The CDR3 loop reads CASSFGQGNYEQYF. CDR3 sequence (DNA): TGTGCCAGCAGCTTTGGACAGGGAAACTACGAGCAGTACTTC.

V is TRBV28 and J is TRBJ1-2, with unresolved D. V lost 5 bases and J lost 1, with 11 bases in between. The germline CDR1 and CDR2 sequences are MDHEN and SYDVKM. The CDR3 contains 14 residues. For the CDR3, the DNA is TGTGCCAGCAGTAGAGGGTCGGGTAACTATGGCTACACCTTC. Translated: CASSRGSGNYGYTF.

The chain combines TRBV13 with TRBJ2-4; TRBD2 aligns across 13 bases. The CDR3 is made up of 20 amino acids. Unmatched junction bases numbered 13, after V lost 2 bases and J lost 3 bases. CDR1 and CDR2 from the germline V gene are PRHDT and FYEKMQ (reference sequence). The CDR3 DNA reads as TGTGCCAGCAGCTTATACGTAAGGACTAGCGGGAGAGAAGGCAAAAACATTCAGTACTTC. Translation gives CASSLYVRTSGREGKNIQYF.

This rearrangement joins TRBV5-6 to TRBJ2-5, with D unresolved. Trimming stripped 0 bases from V and 5 bases from J, with 5 bases between. Germline V lookup: CDR1 SGHDT, CDR2 YYEEEE. CDR3 length: 12 amino acids. The CDR3, as DNA: TGTGCCAGCAGCTTGGGGGTGGAGACCCAGTACTTC. This sequence encodes CASSLGVETQYF.